This T cell receptor beta chain was found in a study of cytomegalovirus exposure and HLA in healthy donors. Study-wide findings and caveats: For cytomegalovirus status, the classifier reportedly gave diagnoses with high specificity and sensitivity.

After removal of 4 bases from V and 2 bases from J, the junction contained 6 bases not matched to a gene. CDR3 size: 17 residues. Germline CDR1 reads SGHTA; CDR2 reads FQGNSA. The PCR ran on 60 Vbeta and 13 Jbeta primers. Data came from immunoSEQ multiplex PCR; TCRdb stores just in-frame clones and leaves some out. The sample holds around 200,000 clones, around 86% seen once. This clone occurred once. No antigen is known for it. The chain links TRBV7-2 to TRBJ2-3, with 13 bases that match TRBD2. The source is a man aged 50 or older in good health and CMV-seronegative. Sequencing was done on a sample of PBMCs. CDR3 region: CASSSWTSGGTTDTQYF. The CDR3 DNA reads TGTGCCAGCAGCTCCTGGACTAGCGGGGGAACCACAGATACGCAGTATTTT. Full variable domain (outside the CDR3, taken from reference TRBV7-2 and TRBJ2-3): GAGVSQSPSNKVTEKGKDVELRCDPISGHTALYWYRQSLGQGLEFLIYFQGNSAPDKSGLPSDRFSAERTGGSVSTLTIQRTQQEDSAVYLCASSSWTSGGTTDTQYFGPGTRLTVL.